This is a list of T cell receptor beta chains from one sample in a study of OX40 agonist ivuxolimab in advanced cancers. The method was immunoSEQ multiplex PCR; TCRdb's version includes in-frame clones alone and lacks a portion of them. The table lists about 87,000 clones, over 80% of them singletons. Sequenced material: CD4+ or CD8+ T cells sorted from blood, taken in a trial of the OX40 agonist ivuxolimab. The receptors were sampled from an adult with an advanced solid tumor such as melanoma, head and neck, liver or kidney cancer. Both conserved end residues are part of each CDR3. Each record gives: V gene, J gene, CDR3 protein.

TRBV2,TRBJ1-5,CASSDTGANQPQHF
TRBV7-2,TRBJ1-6,CASSLVSGGESPLHF
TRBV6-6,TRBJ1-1,CASWGPRANTEAFF
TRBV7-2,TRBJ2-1,CASSSSSLAGEQFF
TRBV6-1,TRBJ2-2,CASSTQGGELFF
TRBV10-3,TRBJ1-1,CAIRMPQRVTEAFF
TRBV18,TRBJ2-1,CASSTTEGLAGRGASLNEQFF
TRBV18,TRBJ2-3,CASSPPGKMGGTDTQYF
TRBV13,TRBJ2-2,CASIKGVNTGELFF
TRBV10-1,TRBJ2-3,CASLAVSTDTQYF
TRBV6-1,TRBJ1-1,CASRLLRLNTEAFF
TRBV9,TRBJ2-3,CASSVQGQDTQYF
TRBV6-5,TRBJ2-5,CASNPSLDSRTVQYF
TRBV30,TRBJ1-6,CAWRPTLGTGGNSPLHF